The T cell receptor (beta chain) described here comes from a study of T cells in tumors after PD-1 blockade (dated by TCRdb to the late 2010s). Regarding the complete study: Patients were excluded if they had prior checkpoint blockade, use of systemic immunosuppressants, or recent radiotherapy or other anti-cancer therapy within 4 weeks. Patients were treated with either pembrolizumab 200 mg every 3 weeks or cemiplimab 350 mg every 2 weeks. Ongoing daily vismodegib 150 mg was also given to a subset of patients during anti-PD-1 treatment. On average, peripheral blood samples had 110,000 or so TCR templates (range roughly 21,000-257,772) and 36,536 unique clonotypes. Paired single-cell RNA and TCR sequencing was performed on site-matched tumors from BCC or SCC patients before and after anti-PD-1 therapy. To compare clonotypes in blood and tumor, bulk TCR sequencing was done on 10 peripheral blood samples taken from 5 or 6 patients. RECIST version 1.1 was the standard used to evaluate clinical response. Results the study describes overall, beyond this receptor: Where the novel T cell clones came from was not identified, and possible sources could include lymphoid organs or rare unexpanded clones inside the tumor or in the tumor periphery. Around two fifths of the TCR clonotypes from tumors also showed up in blood, and some novel exhausted tumor clones were present in pre-treatment blood, which suggests peripheral recruitment.

As regards this clone: This receptor's antigen is unknown. Base qualities are not provided; no much larger clone lies one nucleotide away.

The intended sense of this specimen's time point label: before anti-PD-1 therapy. For bulk TCRbeta sequencing, genomic DNA was extracted from tumor biopsies or peripheral blood, and input amounts ranged from roughly 600 ng to 6,500 ng. Every patient had histologically proven advanced or metastatic basal or squamous cell carcinoma and was a poor candidate for surgical resection. The basal cell carcinoma cohort was made up of some ten patients, and bulk tumor TCR sequencing was performed for 8 or 9 of these patients. Deep TCRbeta sequencing was performed with the immunoSEQ platform. Under the source paper's analysis protocol: For further analysis, only productive rearrangements were exported from the immunoSEQ Analyzer. T cell phenotypes were assigned to bulk TCRbeta clonotypes by matching to single-cell RNA+TCR-seq clones sharing the same TCRbeta sequence. Using bulk TCR sequencing data, clone enrichment in tumor was calculated by dividing a clone's tumor frequency by the same clone's PBMC frequency. TCRs were grouped by GLIPH into specificity groups, defined as clusters of distinct TCRs likely recognizing common antigens via shared CDR3 motifs. Sourced from immuneACCESS, this table was stored by TCRdb with only in-frame sequences that have V and J called. A share of the clones is absent; for the studies checked, an unresolved V gene accounts for under half, and the remainder has no known explanation. That table furnishes V, J and clone size, whereas the DNA furnished D and trimming. The sample yields fewer than 55,000 clones; roughly 80% were counted once. Roughly 4% of the sample is held by the ten biggest clonotypes.

CDR3 length: 17 amino acids, cysteine to phenylalanine. Of all the DNA, just the CDR3 is kept, 51 bases in frame from base 1. In the germline V gene, CDR1 corresponds to SGHNT and CDR2 to YENEEA. Here V drops 3 bases and J drops 5 bases, and the junction holds 12 bases not matched to any gene. The input for sequencing was PBMCs, taken before anti-PD-1 treatment. The source of this sequence is a human donor with basal cell carcinoma. The chain employs TRBV11-3 and TRBJ2-7; TRBD1 matches 11 bases in the middle. The CDR3 reads as follows: CASSFCLGQGAIDEQYF. DNA sequence: TGTGCCAGCAGCTTTTGCCTCGGACAGGGGGCGATTGACGAGCAGTACTTC.